This TCR beta chain emerged from a study of T cell repertoires in cytomegalovirus infection. Study summary: CMV infection together with matching HLA type was indicated by public TCR beta signatures. Whole-study findings and limits: Within the response measured ex vivo, HLA-C-restricted CMV-specific TCR beta clonotypes were dominant. Based on cumulative public TCR beta family frequency, carriers of CMV plus the relevant HLA were identified.

Germline CDR1 and CDR2: SGHTA and FQGNSA. The CDR3 contains 15 residues. V lost 0 bases to trimming and J lost 0 bases, with 6 bases between them. Each CDR3 protein is one row after TCRdb ran MiXCR on the reads. The data show more than 400,000 distinct CDR3 sequences, 26% seen once. There are many counts of this clonotype. Its matching antigen is unknown. Sequencing used PBMCs. The sequence came from a human donor in good health (CMV status not recorded). Some clones in this sample may be carry-over from other donors' samples. This chain connects TRBV7-2 to TRBJ1-5; D not certain. CDR3 nucleotides: TGTGCCAGCAGCTTAGCAGGGTCTAGCAATCAGCCCCAGCATTTT. It codes for CASSLAGSSNQPQHF.